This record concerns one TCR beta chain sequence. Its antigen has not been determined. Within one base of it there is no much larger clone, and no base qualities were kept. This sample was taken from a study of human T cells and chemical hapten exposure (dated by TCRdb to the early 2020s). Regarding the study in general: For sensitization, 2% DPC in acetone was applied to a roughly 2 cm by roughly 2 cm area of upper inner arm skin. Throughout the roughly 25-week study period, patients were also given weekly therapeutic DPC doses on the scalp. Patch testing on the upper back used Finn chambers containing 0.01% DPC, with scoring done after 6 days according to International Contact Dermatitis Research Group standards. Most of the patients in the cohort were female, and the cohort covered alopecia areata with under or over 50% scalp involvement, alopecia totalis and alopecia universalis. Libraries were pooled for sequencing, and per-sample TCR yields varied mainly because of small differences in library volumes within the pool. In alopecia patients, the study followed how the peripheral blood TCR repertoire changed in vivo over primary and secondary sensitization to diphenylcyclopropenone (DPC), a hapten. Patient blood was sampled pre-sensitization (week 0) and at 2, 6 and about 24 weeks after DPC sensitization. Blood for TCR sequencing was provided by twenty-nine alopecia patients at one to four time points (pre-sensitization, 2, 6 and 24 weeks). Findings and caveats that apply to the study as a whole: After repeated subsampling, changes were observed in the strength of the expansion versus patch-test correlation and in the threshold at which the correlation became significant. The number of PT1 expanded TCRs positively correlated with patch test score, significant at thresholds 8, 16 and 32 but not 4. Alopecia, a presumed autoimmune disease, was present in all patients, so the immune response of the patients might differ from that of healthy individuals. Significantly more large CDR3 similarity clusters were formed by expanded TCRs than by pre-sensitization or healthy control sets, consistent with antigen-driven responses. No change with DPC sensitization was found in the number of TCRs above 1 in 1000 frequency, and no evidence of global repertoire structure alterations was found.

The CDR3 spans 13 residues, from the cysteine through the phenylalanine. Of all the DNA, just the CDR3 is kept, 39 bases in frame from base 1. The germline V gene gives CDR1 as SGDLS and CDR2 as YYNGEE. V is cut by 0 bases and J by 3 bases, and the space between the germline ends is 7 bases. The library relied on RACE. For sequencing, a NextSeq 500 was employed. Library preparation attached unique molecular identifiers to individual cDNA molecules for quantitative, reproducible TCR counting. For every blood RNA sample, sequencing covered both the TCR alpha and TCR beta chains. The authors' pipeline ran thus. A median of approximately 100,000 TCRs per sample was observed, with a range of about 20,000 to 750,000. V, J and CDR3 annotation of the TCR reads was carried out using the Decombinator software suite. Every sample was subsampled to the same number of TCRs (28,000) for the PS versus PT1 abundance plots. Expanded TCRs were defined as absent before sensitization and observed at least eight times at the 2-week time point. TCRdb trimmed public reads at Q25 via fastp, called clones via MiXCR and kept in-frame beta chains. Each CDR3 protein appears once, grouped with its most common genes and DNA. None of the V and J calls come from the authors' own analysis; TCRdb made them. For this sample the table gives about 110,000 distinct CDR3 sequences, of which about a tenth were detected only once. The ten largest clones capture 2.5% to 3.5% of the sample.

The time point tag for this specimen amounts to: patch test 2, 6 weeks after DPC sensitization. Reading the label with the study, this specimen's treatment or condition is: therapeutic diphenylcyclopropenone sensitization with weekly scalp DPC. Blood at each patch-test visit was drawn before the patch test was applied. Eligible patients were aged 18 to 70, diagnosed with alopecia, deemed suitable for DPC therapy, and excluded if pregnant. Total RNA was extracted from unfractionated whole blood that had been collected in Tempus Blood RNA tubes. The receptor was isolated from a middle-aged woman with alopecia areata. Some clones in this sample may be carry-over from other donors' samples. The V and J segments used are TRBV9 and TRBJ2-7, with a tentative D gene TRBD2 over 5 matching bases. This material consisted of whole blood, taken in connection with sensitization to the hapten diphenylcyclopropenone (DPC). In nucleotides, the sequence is TGTGCCAGCAGCGTAGCGGGGAACTACGAGCAGTACTTC. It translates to CASSVAGNYEQYF.